This entry is about one T cell receptor beta chain. Its antigen is not yet known. No qualities accompany the bases; no much larger clone lies one base away. This specimen comes from a study of TIL therapy for anti-PD-1-resistant metastatic lung cancer (dated by TCRdb to the early 2020s). Looking at the study overall: Among the enrolled patients, the median age was roughly 50 years (range 38-75), and the median tumor PD-L1 proportion score was around 6%. Most of the cohort had lung adenocarcinoma, a handful of tumors were EGFR-mutant and two were ALK-rearranged, and half of the patients were current or former smokers. Across the cohort, whole-exome sequencing showed a median non-synonymous tumor mutation burden of approximately 1.5 mutations per megabase. Clonotypes were tracked across tumor, expanded TIL product and serial blood samples by T cell receptor beta sequencing of tumor and peripheral blood.

According to the study, the label for this sample's time point signals: pre-treatment sample, taken before nivolumab and TIL therapy. Baseline tumor samples were excised metastases, mostly pleural nodules or supraclavicular lymph nodes, from the same resection used to grow TIL. Tumors were harvested before any PD-1/PD-L1 blockade; patients then received nivolumab, and those progressing received lymphodepletion, expanded TIL infusion and IL-2. A phase I trial run at two centers enrolled adults with stage 4 NSCLC between late 2017 and early 2020. The samples were drawn from an open-label, single-arm phase I trial testing tumor-infiltrating lymphocyte therapy combined with nivolumab in advanced non-small cell lung cancer. For each resected tumor, portions were snap-frozen in liquid nitrogen and kept at -80 degrees C. Tumor regions of interest were chosen on H&E sections by laser-capture macrodissection, pulverized into approximately 16 mg aliquots, and extracted with Qiagen Allprep kits.

Study-wide conclusions, independent of this receptor: Higher clonality and lower diversity were observed in expanded TIL cultures than in baseline intratumoral T cells (median clonality 6% vs 31%, p < 0.0001). High clonal turnover was observed in TIL culture, with many enriched product clones not detected in the baseline tumor, which suggested clonal contraction rather than faithful expansion. The study protocol defined all tumor marker inferences as exploratory. The cohort was highly selected, including more treatment-naive, never-smoker and oncogene-addicted patients than is typical, which limits generalizability.

The immunoSEQ v3 hsTCRB kit was used to amplify TCR beta CDR3 regions from genomic DNA through bias-controlled multiplex PCR. TCR libraries were sequenced on an Illumina NextSeq 500 to 2 million to 2.5 million read pairs for survey level or roughly 5-6.5 million for deep level. The paper's data handling went like this. V, D and J genes were assigned, non-productive sequences were removed, and clonality was reported by immunoSEQ Analyzer software. Repertoires were compared by productive Simpson clonality and by the Morisita overlap index of productive TRB rearrangements between infused TIL and blood. This immuneACCESS table, as held by TCRdb, lists in-frame sequences with V and J called but not all clones. Of the missing ones, under half trace to an unresolved V gene in checked studies; the others have no known cause. Clonal size and the V and J genes are those of that table, whereas D and trimming came from the DNA. The sample records about 12,000 clones, 58% of which are singletons. The ten most abundant clones make up 7.4% of the sample.

Sample: tumor tissue, taken at baseline. This receptor was obtained from a person between 25 and 80 years old with non-small cell lung cancer.

This receptor has the CDR3 CAWRLKGTQYF. The nucleotide sequence is given as TGTGCCTGGAGACTTAAGGGTACGCAGTATTTT. The receptor chain draws on TRBV30 and TRBJ2-3; no D gene call is confident. From a lookup of the germline V gene (reference sequence), CDR1 and CDR2 are GTSNPN and SVGIG. The V and J ends are trimmed by 3 bases and 8 bases, leaving 9 bases between them. From the cysteine through the phenylalanine, the CDR3 covers 11 amino acids. The DNA shown is the 33-base CDR3, in frame from base 1.